Below are 14 T cell receptor beta chains sequenced from a single sample in a study of CXCR3-negative and CXCR3-positive naive CD8 T cells. The study made its TRB cDNA libraries by 5' RACE, adding UMI labels. Following a re-call of the 5' RACE reads, TCRdb has one entry per CDR3 protein and lacks DNA. Its table lists about 24,000 distinct CDR3 sequences. Input material: naive CXCR3- CD8+ T cells from blood. As for subset: CD45RO-CCR7+CD27+CD95- naive CD8+ T cells lacking CXCR3 (TNR3-). Receptors were obtained from a human donor in good health. Some clones in this sample may be carry-over from other donors' samples.

The V gene is TRBV7-2, the J gene TRBJ2-5. CDR1 and CDR2 (germline): SGHTA, FQGNSA. The CDR3 length is 14 residues. CDR3 in amino acids: CASSLVDPKETQYF.

The V gene is TRBV11-2, the J gene TRBJ2-3; the TRBD1 assignment by TCRdb is unverifiable without DNA. CDR3 length: 12 amino acids. CDR1 is SGHAT and CDR2 is FQNNGV in the germline V gene. CDR3 sequence reads: CASSFPVDTQYF.

J is TRBJ1-1 and V is TRBV7-2; TCRdb reports TRBD1, a call that lacks DNA to check it against. This CDR3 comprises 14 residues. Germline CDR1 reads SGHTA; CDR2 reads FQGNSA. CDR3 amino acids: CASSLWTGYTEAFF.

The V and J genes are TRBV6-6 and TRBJ1-2; without DNA, the TCRdb call of TRBD1 cannot be checked. This CDR3 has 14 residues. Germline loops: CDR1 MNHNY, CDR2 SVGAGI (reference sequence). The CDR3 spells CASSYSLTGAGYTF.

This chain uses TRBV7-2 with TRBJ2-4; TCRdb proposes TRBD1, but this gene call is untestable without DNA. The CDR3 consists of 15 residues. CDR1 and CDR2 (germline): SGHTA, FQGNSA. CDR3: CASSLVRGSKNIQYF.

This rearrangement joins TRBV28 to TRBJ2-7; TCRdb picks TRBD1, but there is no DNA to check that call. The germline CDR1 and CDR2 sequences are MDHEN and SYDVKM. The CDR3 loop spans 16 amino acids. The CDR3 loop is CASSLETGDPTYEQYF. Full variable domain (remainder filled in from reference TRBV28 and TRBJ2-7): DVKVTQSSRYLVKRTGEKVFLECVQDMDHENMFWYRQDPGLGLRLIYFSYDVKMKEKGDIPEGYSVSREKKERFSLILESASTNQTSMYLCASSLETGDPTYEQYFGPGTRLTVT.

V is TRBV7-3 and J is TRBJ2-3; TCRdb picks TRBD2, but there is no DNA to check that call. The CDR3 totals 16 residues. Germline CDR1 is SGHTA and CDR2 is FQGTGA. CDR3 loop: CASRLAGGEDTDTQYF.

The rearrangement links TRBV14 to TRBJ1-2; the D gene TCRdb calls, TRBD1, cannot be checked with no DNA. The length of the CDR3 is 16 residues. CDR1 SGHDN and CDR2 FVKESK come from the germline V gene. The CDR3 spells CASSQDGRQVNYGYTF.

The chain has TRBV12-3 or TRBV12-4 and TRBJ2-7. The CDR3 loop spans 13 amino acids. Here the CDR3 reads CASSLAGAYEQYF.

The gene calls are TRBV9 and TRBJ2-6; the D call of TRBD1 rests on TCRdb alone, since no DNA is present to check it. Germline V gene data show CDR1 as SGDLS and CDR2 as YYNGEE. CDR3 length equals 17 residues. The CDR3 here is CASSVVSGAFGANVLTF.

V is TRBV29-1 and J is TRBJ2-1; TCRdb returns TRBD2, unconfirmable since there is no DNA. The CDR3 extends over 21 amino acids. The germline V gene encodes CDR1 SQVTM and CDR2 ANQGSEA. The chain's CDR3 is CSVEGRVGTKRGGHIYNEQFF.

The chain has TRBV18 and TRBJ2-7. CDR1 and CDR2 (germline): KGHSH, LQKENI. The CDR3 runs 14 residues. The CDR3 sequence is CASSPTGLSYEQYF.

The chain's CDR3 is CSARDLYPSSTDTQYF. This rearrangement joins TRBV20-1 to TRBJ2-3; TCRdb picks TRBD1, but there is no DNA to check that call. CDR1 is DFQATT and CDR2 is SNEGSKA in the germline V gene (reference sequence). The CDR3 has 16 amino acids.

V usage is TRBV29-1 and J usage is TRBJ2-7. CDR3 size: 13 residues. Germline loops: CDR1 SQVTM, CDR2 ANQGSEA. This CDR3 is CSVERQLPYEQYF.